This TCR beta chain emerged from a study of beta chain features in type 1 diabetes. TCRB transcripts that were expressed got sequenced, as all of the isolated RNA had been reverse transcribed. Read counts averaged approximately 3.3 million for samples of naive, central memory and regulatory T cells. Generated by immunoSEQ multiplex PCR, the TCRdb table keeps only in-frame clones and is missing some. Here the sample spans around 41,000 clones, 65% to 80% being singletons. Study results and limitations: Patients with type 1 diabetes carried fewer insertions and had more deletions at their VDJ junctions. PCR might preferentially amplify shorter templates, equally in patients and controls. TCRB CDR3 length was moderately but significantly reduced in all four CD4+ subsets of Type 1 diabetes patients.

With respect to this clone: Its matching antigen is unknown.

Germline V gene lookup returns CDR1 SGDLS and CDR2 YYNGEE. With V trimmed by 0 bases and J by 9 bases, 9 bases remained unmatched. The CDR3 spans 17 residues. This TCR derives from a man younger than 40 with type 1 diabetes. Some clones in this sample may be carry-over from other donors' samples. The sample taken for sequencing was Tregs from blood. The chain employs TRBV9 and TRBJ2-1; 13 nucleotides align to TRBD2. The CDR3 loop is CASSVATGTSGTTEQFF. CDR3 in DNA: TGTGCCAGCAGCGTAGCTACCGGGACTAGCGGGACGACTGAGCAGTTCTTC.